This T cell receptor beta chain was sequenced for a study of brain T cells in children with intractable seizures (dated by TCRdb to the early 2020s). Concerning the study at large: Resected brain tissue from roughly 50 pediatric epilepsy surgery cases was first screened for immune gene transcripts using a NanoString immunology panel. Among the roughly twelve selected surgery cases, eight also had pre-surgery blood sequenced, leaving four with brain tissue only. The paper's findings and limits, for the study overall: The patients' HCMV serostatus was not known, and viral specificity was inferred solely from CDR3 sequence similarity. Sequencing depth differed between pre- and post-surgery blood, so clones missing from the pre-surgery sample may reflect undersampling.

The CDR3 runs 15 amino acids, cysteine and phenylalanine included. The retained sequence is limited to the CDR3, 45 bases, with the frame set at the first base. Trimming removed 3 bases from V and 2 bases from J; the gene matches leave 8 bases unexplained. CDR1 and CDR2 were assigned from the germline V gene (reference sequence) as GTSNPN and SVGIG. As concerns this clone: What antigen it recognizes has not been identified. Base-call qualities are not available, and no considerably larger clone is one nucleotide away.

Taken with the paper, the label for time point translates to: blood from clinic visit 5 months post-surgery; TSC patient then seizure free. Surgery cases with the highest brain T cell transcript signatures were selected for TCR beta chain sequencing of brain tissue and, where available, blood. Before surgery, the patients had been given at least one anti-epileptic drug. TCR-sequenced patients were children with drug-resistant epilepsy due to tuberous sclerosis complex, focal cortical dysplasia, Rasmussen encephalitis or hemimegalencephaly. Bulk genomic DNA was isolated from unsorted brain tissue and whole blood using the Monarch genomic DNA purification kit. The immunoSEQ assay was used to generate TCR beta chain sequences from genomic DNA. Turning to the authors' computational methods: CDR3 sequences that did not begin with the conserved framework cysteine at position 104 were removed manually. To get clonality, the normalized Shannon's Diversity Index was subtracted from one, giving values from 0 (maximal diversity) to 1 (oligoclonal). Chi-squared comparison-of-proportions tests were used to check whether the frequency of the same CDR3 differed between samples, for example brain versus blood. Public clonotypes were identified by searching immuneACCESS, and similarity to known antiviral clonotypes was assessed with the VDJdb browser. TCRdb mirrors the immuneACCESS table, restricted to in-frame sequences. Some clones are absent from its copies; in checked studies, under half trace to an unresolved V gene, and the reason for the others is unknown. V and J calls and clone size follow that table, whereas D and trimming were derived from the DNA. In all, the sample holds 300,000 to 400,000 clones, and 93% of those were seen once. 4.5% to 7% of the sample goes to the ten largest clones.

Recombination joined TRBV30 with TRBJ2-7, with TRBD1 identical over 9 junction bases. The sequence was collected from a boy in the first two years of life with tuberous sclerosis and intractable seizures. Source: peripheral blood, taken 4 to 5 months after surgery. CDR3 sequence: CAWREGTGSAYEQYF. The DNA is as follows: TGTGCCTGGAGGGAAGGGACAGGGTCGGCCTACGAGCAGTACTTC.